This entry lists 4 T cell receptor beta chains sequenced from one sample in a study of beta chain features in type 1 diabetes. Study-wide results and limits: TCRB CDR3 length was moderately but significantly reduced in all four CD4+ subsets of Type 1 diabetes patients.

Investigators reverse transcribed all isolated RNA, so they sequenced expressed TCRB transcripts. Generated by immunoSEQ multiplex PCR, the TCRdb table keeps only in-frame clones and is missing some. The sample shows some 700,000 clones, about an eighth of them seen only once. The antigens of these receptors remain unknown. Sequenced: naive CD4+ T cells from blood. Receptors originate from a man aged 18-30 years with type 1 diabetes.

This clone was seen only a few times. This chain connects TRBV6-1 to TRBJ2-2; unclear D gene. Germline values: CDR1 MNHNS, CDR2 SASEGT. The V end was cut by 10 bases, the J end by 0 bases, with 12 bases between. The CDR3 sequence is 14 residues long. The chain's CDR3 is CATFLEANTGELFF. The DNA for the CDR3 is TGTGCCACCTTTCTCGAGGCGAACACCGGGGAGCTGTTTTTT.

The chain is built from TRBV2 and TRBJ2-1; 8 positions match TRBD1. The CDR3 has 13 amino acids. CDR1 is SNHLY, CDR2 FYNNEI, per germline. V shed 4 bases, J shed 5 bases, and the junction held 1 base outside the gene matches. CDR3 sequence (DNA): TGTGCCAGCAGTGGGGACAGGAACAATGAGCAGTTCTTC. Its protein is CASSGDRNNEQFF.

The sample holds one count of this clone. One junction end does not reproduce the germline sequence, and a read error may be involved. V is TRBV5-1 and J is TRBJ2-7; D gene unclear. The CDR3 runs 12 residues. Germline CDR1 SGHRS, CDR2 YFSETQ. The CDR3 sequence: CASSLEGQEQHF. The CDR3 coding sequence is TGCGCCAGCAGCTTGGAAGGGCAAGAGCAGCACTTC.

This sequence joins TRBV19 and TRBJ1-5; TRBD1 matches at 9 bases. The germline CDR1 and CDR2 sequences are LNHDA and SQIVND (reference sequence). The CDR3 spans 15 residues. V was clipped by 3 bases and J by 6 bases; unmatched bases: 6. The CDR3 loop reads CASSIEDRGGQPQHF. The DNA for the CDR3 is TGTGCCAGTAGTATTGAGGACAGGGGAGGTCAGCCCCAGCATTTT.